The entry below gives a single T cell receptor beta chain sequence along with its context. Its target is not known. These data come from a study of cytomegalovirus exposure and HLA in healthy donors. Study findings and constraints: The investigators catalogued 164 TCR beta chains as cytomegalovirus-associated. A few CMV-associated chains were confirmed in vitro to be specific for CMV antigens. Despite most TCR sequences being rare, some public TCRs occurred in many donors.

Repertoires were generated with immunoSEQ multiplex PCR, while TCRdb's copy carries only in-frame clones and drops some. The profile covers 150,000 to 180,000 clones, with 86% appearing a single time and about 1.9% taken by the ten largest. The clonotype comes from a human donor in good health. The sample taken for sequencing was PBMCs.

The CDR3 DNA sequence: TGTGCCAGTAGTGCGGGACAGGGAGCTAACTATGGCTACACCTTC. This encodes CASSAGQGANYGYTF. The chain combines TRBV19 with TRBJ1-2; 9 positions agree with TRBD1. Germline V gene lookup returns CDR1 LNHDA and CDR2 SQIVND (reference sequence). J was trimmed by 0 bases and V by 5 bases; bases with no gene match: 4. The CDR3 runs to 15 residues.